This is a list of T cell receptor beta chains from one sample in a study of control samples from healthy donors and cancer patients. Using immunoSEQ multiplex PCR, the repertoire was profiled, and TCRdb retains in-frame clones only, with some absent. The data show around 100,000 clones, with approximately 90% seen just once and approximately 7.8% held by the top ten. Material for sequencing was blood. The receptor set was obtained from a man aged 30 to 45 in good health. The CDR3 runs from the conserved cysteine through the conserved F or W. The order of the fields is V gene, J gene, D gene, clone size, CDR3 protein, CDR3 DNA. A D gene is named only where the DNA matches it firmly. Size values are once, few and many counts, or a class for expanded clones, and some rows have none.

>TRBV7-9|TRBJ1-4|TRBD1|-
CASSLGQSKEKLFF
TGTGCCAGCAGCTTGGGACAGTCAAAGGAAAAACTGTTTTTT
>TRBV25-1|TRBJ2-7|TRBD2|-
CASLYSGKQYF
TGTGCCAGTCTATATAGCGGGAAGCAGTACTTC
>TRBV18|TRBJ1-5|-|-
CASSRQDNQPQHF
TGTGCCAGCTCACGACAGGACAATCAGCCCCAGCATTTT
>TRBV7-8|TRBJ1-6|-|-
CASRPGPYNSPLHF
TGTGCCAGCAGACCGGGTCCCTATAATTCACCCCTCCACTTT
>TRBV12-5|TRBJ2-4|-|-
CASGLVAVLAKNIQYF
TGTGCTAGTGGTTTGGTAGCGGTTCTAGCCAAAAACATTCAGTACTTC
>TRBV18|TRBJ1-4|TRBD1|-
CASSPPQGRNEKLFF
TGTGCCAGCTCACCACCACAGGGGAGGAATGAAAAACTGTTTTTT
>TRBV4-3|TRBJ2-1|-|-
CASSQVRSEQFF
TGCGCCAGCAGCCAAGTACGTTCTGAGCAGTTCTTC
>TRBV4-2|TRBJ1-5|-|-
CASSQELWENQPQHF
TGTGCCAGCAGCCAAGAACTTTGGGAAAATCAGCCCCAGCATTTT
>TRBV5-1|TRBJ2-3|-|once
CASIGSPTSTDTQYF
TGCGCCAGCATAGGGTCGCCCACTAGCACAGATACGCAGTATTTT
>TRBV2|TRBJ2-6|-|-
CASRDQSSGANVLTF
TGTGCCAGCAGGGACCAGAGCTCTGGGGCCAACGTCCTGACTTTC
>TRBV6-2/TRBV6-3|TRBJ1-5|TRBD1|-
CASSYLRQGGQPQHF
TGTGCCAGCAGTTACTTAAGACAGGGGGGTCAGCCCCAGCATTTT
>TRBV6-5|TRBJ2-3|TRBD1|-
CASRYQGQKSTDTQYF
TGTGCCAGCCGTTACCAGGGACAGAAAAGCACAGATACGCAGTATTTT
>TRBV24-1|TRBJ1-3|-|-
CATSDSLGAKTGNTIYF
TGTGCCACCAGTGATTCGTTAGGGGCTAAGACTGGAAACACCATATATTTT
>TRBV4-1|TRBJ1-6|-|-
CASSQGIGSSYNSPLHF
TGCGCCAGCAGCCAAGGAATCGGGAGCTCCTATAATTCACCCCTCCACTTT
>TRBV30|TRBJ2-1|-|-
CAWSADLSTYNEQFF
TGTGCCTGGAGTGCCGATCTCTCTACCTACAATGAGCAGTTCTTC
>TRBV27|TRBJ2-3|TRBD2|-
CASSWASGRARRTDTQYF
TGTGCCAGCAGTTGGGCTAGCGGGAGGGCGCGGCGCACAGATACGCAGTATTTT
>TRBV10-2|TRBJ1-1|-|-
CASSESARGNTEAFF
TGCGCCAGCAGTGAGTCTGCCCGAGGGAACACTGAAGCTTTCTTT
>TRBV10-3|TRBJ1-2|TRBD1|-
CAISEVGTGYGYTF
TGTGCCATCAGTGAGGTCGGGACAGGCTATGGCTACACCTTC
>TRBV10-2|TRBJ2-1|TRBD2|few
CASTATSGSGEQFF
TGCGCCAGCACAGCGACTAGCGGGTCGGGGGAGCAGTTCTTC
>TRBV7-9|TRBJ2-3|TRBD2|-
CASSFPGGPTDTQYF
TGTGCCAGCAGCTTCCCGGGGGGGCCCACAGATACGCAGTATTTT
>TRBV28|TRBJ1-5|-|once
CASSPSGWAGYQPQHF
TGTGCCAGCAGTCCCTCAGGGTGGGCAGGTTATCAGCCCCAGCATTTT
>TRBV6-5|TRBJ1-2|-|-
CASTGYNYGYTF
TGTGCCAGCACAGGGTATAACTATGGCTACACCTTC
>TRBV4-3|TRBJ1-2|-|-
CASSQPLGDSRFGGYTF
TGCGCCAGCAGCCAACCCCTCGGGGACTCGCGGTTCGGCGGCTACACCTTC
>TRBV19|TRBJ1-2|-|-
CASSMRTAVDYGYTF
TGTGCCAGTAGTATGAGGACAGCCGTAGACTATGGCTACACCTTC
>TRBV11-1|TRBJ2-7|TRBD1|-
CASSPDRGATLEQYF
TGTGCCAGCAGCCCGGACAGGGGGGCTACTTTAGAGCAGTACTTC